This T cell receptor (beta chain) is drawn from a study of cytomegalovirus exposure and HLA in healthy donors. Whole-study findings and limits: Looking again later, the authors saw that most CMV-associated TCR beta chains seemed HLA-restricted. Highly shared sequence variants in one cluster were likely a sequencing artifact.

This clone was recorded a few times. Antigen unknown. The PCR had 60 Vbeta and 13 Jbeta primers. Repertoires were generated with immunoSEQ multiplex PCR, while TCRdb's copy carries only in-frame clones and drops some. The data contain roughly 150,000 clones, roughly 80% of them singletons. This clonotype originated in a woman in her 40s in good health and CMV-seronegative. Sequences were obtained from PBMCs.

This CDR3 is CASSTPRQVSTEAFF. The CDR3 bases are TGTGCCAGCAGCACCCCGAGACAGGTTAGCACTGAAGCTTTCTTT. The gene calls are TRBV5-6 and TRBJ1-1; D might be TRBD1 (6 bases). This CDR3 region has 15 residues. Germline V lookup: CDR1 SGHDT, CDR2 YYEEEE. V lost 4 bases to trimming and J lost 4 bases, with 17 bases between them.